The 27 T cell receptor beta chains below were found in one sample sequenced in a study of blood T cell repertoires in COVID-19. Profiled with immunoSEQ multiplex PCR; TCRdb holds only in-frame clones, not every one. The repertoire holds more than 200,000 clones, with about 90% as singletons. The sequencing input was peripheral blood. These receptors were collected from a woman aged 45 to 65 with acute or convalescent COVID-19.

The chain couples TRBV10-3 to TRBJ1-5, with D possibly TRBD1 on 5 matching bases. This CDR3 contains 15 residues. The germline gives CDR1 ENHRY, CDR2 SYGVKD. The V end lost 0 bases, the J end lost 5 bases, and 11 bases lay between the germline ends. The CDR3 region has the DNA TGTGCCATCAGTGAGTCTGGGGGACTCGATCAGCCCCAGCATTTT. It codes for CAISESGGLDQPQHF.

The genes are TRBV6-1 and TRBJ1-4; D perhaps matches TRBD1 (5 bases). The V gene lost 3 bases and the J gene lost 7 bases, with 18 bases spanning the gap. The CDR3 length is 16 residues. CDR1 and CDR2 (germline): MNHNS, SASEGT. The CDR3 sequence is CASSDPHHKGVEKLFF. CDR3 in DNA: TGTGCCAGCAGTGATCCTCACCACAAAGGGGTTGAAAAACTGTTTTTT.

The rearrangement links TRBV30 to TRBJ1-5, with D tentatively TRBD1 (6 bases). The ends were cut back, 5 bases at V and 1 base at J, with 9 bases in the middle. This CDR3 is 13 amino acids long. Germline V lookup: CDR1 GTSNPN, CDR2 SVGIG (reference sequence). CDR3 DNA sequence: TGTGCCTGGGAAACAGGGAGCAATCAGCCCCAGCATTTT. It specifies CAWETGSNQPQHF.

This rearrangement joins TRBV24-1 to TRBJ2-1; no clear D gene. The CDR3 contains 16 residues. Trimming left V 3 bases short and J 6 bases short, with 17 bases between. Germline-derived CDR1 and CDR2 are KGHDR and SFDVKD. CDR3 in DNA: TGTGCCACCAGTGATCCCGGCCAGGTAAGGTTCAATGAGCAGTTCTTC. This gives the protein CATSDPGQVRFNEQFF.

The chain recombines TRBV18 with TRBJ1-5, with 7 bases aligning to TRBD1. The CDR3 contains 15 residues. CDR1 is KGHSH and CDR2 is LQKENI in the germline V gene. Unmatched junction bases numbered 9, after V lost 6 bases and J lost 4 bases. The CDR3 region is CASSRTGVRNQPQHF. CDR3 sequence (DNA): TGTGCCAGCTCCCGCACAGGGGTGAGGAATCAGCCCCAGCATTTT.

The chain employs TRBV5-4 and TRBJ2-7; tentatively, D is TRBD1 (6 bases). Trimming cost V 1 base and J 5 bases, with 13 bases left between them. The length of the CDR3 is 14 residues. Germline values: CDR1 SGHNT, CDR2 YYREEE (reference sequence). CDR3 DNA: TGTGCCAGCAGCTTGTGGGCAGGGGTGAACGAGCAGTACTTC. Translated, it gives CASSLWAGVNEQYF.

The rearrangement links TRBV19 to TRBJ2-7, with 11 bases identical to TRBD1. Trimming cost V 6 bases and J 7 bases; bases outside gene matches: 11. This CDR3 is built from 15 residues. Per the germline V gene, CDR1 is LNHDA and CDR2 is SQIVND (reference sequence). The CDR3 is CASSRTGGAEGEQYF. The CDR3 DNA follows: TGTGCCAGTAGCCGGACAGGGGGCGCCGAGGGGGAGCAGTACTTC.

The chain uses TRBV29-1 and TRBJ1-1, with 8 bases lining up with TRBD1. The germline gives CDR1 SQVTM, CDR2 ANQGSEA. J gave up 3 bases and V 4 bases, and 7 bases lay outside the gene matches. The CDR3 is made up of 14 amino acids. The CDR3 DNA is TGCAGCGTTGGGCAGGGGGCGGGGGACACTGAAGCTTTCTTT. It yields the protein CSVGQGAGDTEAFF.

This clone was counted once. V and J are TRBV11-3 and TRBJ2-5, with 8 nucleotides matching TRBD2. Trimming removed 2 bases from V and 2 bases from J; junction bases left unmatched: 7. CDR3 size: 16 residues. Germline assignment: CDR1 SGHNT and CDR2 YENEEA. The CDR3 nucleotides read TGTGCCAGCAGCTTACGCCCAGCGGGGGAGCAAGAGACCCAGTACTTC. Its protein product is CASSLRPAGEQETQYF.

DNA of the CDR3: TGCGCCAGCAGGGCCCGGGAAGCGAAAAACACTGAAGCTTTCTTT. Translated, it gives CASRAREAKNTEAFF. The rearrangement joins TRBV10-2 to TRBJ1-1; no definite D call. CDR1 WSHSY and CDR2 SAAADI come from the germline V gene. V lost 6 bases to trimming and J lost 2 bases, with 16 bases between them. This CDR3 has 15 amino acids.

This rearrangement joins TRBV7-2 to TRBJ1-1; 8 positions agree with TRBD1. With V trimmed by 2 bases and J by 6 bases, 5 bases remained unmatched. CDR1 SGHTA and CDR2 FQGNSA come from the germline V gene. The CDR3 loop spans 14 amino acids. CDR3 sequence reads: CASSLITGGAEAFF. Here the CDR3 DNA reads TGTGCCAGCAGCTTAATTACAGGGGGTGCTGAAGCTTTCTTT.

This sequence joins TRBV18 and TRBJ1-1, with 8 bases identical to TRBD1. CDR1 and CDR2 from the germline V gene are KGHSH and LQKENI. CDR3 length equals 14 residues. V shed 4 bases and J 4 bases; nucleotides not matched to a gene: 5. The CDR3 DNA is TGTGCCAGCTCACGCGACAGGGGAGGCACTGAAGCTTTCTTT. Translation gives CASSRDRGGTEAFF.

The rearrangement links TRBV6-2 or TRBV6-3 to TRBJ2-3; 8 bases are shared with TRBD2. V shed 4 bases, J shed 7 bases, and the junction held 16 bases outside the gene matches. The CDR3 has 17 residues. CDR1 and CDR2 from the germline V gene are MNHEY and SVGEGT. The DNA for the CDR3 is TGTGCCAGCAGTTGGGATCCGGGACTAGGGGATGCGCATACGCAGTATTTT. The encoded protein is CASSWDPGLGDAHTQYF.

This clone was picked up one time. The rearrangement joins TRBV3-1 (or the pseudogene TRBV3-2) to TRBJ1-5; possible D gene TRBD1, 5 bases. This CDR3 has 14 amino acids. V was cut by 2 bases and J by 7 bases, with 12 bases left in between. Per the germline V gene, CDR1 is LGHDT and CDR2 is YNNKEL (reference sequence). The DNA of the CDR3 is TGTGCCAGCAGCCAAATGTCAGGGAACCAGCCCCAGCATTTT. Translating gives CASSQMSGNQPQHF.

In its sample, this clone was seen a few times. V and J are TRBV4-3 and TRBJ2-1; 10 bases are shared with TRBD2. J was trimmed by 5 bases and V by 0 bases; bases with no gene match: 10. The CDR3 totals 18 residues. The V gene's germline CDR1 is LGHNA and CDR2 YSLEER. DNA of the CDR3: TGCGCCAGCAGCCAAGAGTCTACAAGTAGCGGGAGGCACAATGAGCAGTTCTTC. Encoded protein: CASSQESTSSGRHNEQFF.

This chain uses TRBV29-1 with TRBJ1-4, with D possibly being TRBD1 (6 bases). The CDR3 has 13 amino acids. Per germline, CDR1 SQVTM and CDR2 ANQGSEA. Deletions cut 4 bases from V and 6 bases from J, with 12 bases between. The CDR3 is CSVGTGLDEKLFF. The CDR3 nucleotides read TGCAGCGTTGGTACAGGGTTGGATGAAAAACTGTTTTTT.

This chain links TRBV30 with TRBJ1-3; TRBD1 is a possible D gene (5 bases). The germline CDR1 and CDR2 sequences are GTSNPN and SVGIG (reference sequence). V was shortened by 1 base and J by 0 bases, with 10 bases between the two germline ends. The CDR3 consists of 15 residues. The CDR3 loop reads CAWSAGERSGNTIYF. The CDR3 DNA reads TGTGCCTGGAGTGCGGGGGAGCGCTCTGGAAACACCATATATTTT. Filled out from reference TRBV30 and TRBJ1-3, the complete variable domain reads SQTIHQWPATLVQPVGSPLSLECTVEGTSNPNLYWYRQAAGRGLQLLFYSVGIGQISSEVPQNLSASRPQDRQFILSSKKLLLSDSGFYLCAWSAGERSGNTIYFGEGSWLTVV.

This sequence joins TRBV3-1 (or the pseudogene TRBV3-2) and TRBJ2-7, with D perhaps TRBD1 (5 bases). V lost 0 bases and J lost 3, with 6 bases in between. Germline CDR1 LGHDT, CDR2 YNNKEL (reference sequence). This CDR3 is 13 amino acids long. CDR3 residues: CASSQDRGYEQYF. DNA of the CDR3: TGTGCCAGCAGCCAAGATAGGGGCTACGAGCAGTACTTC.

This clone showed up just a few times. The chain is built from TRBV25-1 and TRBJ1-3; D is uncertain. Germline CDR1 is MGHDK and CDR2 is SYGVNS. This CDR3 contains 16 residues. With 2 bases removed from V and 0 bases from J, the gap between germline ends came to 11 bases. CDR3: CASSEINFSSGNTIYF. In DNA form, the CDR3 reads TGTGCCAGCAGTGAAATCAACTTTAGCTCTGGAAACACCATATATTTT. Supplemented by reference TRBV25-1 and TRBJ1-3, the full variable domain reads EADIYQTPRYLVIGTGKKITLECSQTMGHDKMYWYQQDPGMELHLIHYSYGVNSTEKGDLSSESTVSRIRTEHFPLTLESARPSHTSQYLCASSEINFSSGNTIYFGEGSWLTVV.

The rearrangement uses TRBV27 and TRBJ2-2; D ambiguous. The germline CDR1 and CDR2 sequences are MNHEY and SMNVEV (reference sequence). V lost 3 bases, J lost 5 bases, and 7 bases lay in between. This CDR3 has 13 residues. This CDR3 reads CASSFVRTGELFF. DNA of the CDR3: TGTGCCAGCAGTTTTGTGAGGACCGGGGAGCTGTTTTTT.

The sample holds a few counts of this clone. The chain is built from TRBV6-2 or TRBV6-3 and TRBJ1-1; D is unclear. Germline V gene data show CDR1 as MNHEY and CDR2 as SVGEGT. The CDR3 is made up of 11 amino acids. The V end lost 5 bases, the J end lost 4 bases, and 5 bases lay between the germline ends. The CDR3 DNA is TGTGCCAGCAGTACTCTCACTGAAGCTTTCTTT. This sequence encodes CASSTLTEAFF.

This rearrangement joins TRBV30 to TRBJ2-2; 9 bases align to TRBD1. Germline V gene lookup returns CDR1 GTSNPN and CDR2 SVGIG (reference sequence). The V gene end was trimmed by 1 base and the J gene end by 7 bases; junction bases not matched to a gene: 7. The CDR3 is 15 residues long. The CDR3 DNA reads TGTGCCTGGAGTGGCCGACAGGGGGATGGCGGGGAGCTGTTTTTT. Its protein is CAWSGRQGDGGELFF.

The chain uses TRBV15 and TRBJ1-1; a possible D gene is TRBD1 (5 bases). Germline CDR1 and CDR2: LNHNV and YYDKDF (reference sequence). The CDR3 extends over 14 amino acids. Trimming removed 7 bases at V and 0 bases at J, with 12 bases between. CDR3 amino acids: CATNRGTLNTEAFF. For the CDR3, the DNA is TGTGCCACCAACCGTGGGACTTTGAACACTGAAGCTTTCTTT. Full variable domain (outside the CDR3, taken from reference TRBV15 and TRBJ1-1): DAMVIQNPRYQVTQFGKPVTLSCSQTLNHNVMYWYQQKSSQAPKLLFHYYDKDFNNEADTPDNFQSRRPNTSFCFLDIRSPGLGDTAMYLCATNRGTLNTEAFFGQGTRLTVV.

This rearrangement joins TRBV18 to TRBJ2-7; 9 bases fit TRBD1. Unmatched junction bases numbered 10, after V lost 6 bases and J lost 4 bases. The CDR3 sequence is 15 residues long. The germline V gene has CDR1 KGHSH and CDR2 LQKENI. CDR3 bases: TGTGCCAGCTCCCCCCGACAGGGGGATTGGTACGAGCAGTACTTC. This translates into CASSPRQGDWYEQYF.

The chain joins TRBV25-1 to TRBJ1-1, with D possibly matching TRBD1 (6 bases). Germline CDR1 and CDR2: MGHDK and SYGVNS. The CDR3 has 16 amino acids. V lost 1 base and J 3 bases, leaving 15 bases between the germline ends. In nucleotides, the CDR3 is TGTGCCAGCAGTGAATCACAGGGCTCAATCTACACTGAAGCTTTCTTT. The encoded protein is CASSESQGSIYTEAFF.

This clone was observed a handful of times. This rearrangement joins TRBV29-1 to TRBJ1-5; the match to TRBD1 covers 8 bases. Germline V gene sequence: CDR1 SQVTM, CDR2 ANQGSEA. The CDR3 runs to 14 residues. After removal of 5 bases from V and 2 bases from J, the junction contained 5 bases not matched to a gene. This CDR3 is CSVSQTGGNQPQHF. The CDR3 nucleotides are TGCAGCGTTTCTCAGACAGGGGGCAATCAGCCCCAGCATTTT.

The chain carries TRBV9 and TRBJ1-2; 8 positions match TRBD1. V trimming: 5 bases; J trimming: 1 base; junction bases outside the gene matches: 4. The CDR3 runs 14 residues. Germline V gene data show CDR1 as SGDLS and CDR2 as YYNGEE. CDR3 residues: CASSFGQGNYGYTF. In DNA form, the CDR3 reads TGTGCCAGCAGTTTCGGACAGGGTAACTATGGCTACACCTTC.